The source of this T cell receptor (beta chain) is a study of T-cell memory formation after mild COVID-19. Study outcomes and limitations: Clones shrinking from day 15 to 85 showed even CD4/CD8 mixes; later expanders tilted CD4+. CM and EM subsets held most contracting CD4+ clones; EMRA held CD8+ ones.

Constant-segment primers were used for 5'RACE, and the resulting TCR alpha and TCR beta cDNA libraries carried sample barcodes and UMIs. TCRdb re-derived calls from the 5' RACE reads in MiXCR, one entry per CDR3 protein. The table lists about 350,000 distinct CDR3 sequences, about an eighth of them singletons. The V gene lost 7 bases and the J gene lost 4 bases, with 10 bases spanning the gap. Per germline, CDR1 SQVTM and CDR2 ANQGSEA. The CDR3 is 11 residues long. This clonotype was counted between two and nine times. What it recognizes is unknown. The sequenced sample consisted of PBMCs or a T cell subset sorted from them (not recorded which). The chain links TRBV29-1 to TRBJ2-5; D assignment may be TRBD1 or TRBD2 (5 bases each). This sequence was found in a man between 18 and 35 years old who had mild COVID-19 (a few samples of this study predate the infection). Cell type and time point are not known. The CDR3 nucleotides read TGCAGCGGAGGGGAAGGAGAGACCCAGTACTTC. Amino acids: CSGGEGETQYF.